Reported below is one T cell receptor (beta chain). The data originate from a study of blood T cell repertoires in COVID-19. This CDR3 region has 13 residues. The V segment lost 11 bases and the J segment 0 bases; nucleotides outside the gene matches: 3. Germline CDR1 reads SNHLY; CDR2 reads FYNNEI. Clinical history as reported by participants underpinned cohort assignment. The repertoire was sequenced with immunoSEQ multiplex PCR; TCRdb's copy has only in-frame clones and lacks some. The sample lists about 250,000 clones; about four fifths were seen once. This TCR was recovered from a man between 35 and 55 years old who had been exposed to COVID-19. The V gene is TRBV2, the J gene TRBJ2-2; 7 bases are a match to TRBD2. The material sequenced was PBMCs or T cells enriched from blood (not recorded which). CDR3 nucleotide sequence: TGTGCCGCGCTAGCGGCGAACACCGGGGAGCTGTTTTTT. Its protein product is CAALAANTGELFF.